This T cell receptor (beta chain) came from a study of cytomegalovirus exposure and HLA in healthy donors. 60 Vbeta and 13 Jbeta primers were used in PCR. Some clones are missing from TCRdb's copy, which holds only in-frame ones; the method was immunoSEQ multiplex PCR. Found here are 100,000 to 150,000 clones; the top ten clones hold approximately 1.6%. This CDR3 spans 15 amino acids. Germline trimming cut 3 bases from V and 8 bases from J; bases unmatched to any gene: 7. In germline, CDR1 is MGHDK, CDR2 SYGVNS. This sequence joins TRBV25-1 and TRBJ1-4; 9 bases line up with TRBD1. The origin of this receptor is a woman between 35 and 50 years old in good health and CMV-seropositive. Specimen: PBMCs. As DNA, the CDR3 is TGTGCCAGCAGTGATAGGACAGGGGCAAGAGAAAAACTGTTTTTT. It codes for CASSDRTGAREKLFF. Using reference TRBV25-1 and TRBJ1-4 for the parts outside the CDR3, the full variable domain is EADIYQTPRYLVIGTGKKITLECSQTMGHDKMYWYQQDPGMELHLIHYSYGVNSTEKGDLSSESTVSRIRTEHFPLTLESARPSHTSQYLCASSDRTGAREKLFFGSGTQLSVL.